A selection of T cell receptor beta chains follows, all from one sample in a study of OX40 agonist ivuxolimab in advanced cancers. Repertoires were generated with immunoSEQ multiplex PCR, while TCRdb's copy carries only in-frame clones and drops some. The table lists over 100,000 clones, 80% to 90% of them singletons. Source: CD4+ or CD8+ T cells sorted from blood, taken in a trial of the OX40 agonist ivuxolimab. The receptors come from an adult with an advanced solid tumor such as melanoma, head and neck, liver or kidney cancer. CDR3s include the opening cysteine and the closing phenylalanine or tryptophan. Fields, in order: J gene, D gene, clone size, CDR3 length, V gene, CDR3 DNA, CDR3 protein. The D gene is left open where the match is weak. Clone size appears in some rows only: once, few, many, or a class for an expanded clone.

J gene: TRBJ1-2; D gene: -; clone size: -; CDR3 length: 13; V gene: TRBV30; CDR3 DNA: TGTGCCTGGAGTGTCGGGGGGAGCTATGGCTACACCTTC; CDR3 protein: CAWSVGGSYGYTF
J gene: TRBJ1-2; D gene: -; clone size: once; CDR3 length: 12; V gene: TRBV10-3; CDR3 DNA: TGTGCCATCAGTGAGGGGACCTATGGCTACACCTTC; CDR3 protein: CAISEGTYGYTF
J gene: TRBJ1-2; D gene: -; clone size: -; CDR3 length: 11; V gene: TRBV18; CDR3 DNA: TGTGCCAGCTCACCAGGGAGTGGCTACACCTTC; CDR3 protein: CASSPGSGYTF
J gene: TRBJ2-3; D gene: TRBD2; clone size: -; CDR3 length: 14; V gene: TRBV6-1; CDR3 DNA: TGTGCCCATAAGCGGGGGCCTAGCACAGATACGCAGTATTTT; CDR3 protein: CAHKRGPSTDTQYF
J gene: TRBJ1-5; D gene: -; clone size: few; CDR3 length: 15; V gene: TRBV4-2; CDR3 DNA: TGTGCCAGCAGCCCGGGGTTATGGGGCAATCAGCCCCAGCATTTT; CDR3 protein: CASSPGLWGNQPQHF
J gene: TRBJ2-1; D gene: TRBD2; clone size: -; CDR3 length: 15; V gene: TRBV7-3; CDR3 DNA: TGTGCCAGCAGCTCAATGGAAGGGACTACCACTGAGCAGTTCTTC; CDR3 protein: CASSSMEGTTTEQFF
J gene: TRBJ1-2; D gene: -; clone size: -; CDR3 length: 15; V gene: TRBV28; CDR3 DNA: TGTGCCAGCAGTGCGCCGGGACAACGAAGTGGTGGCTACACCTTC; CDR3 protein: CASSAPGQRSGGYTF
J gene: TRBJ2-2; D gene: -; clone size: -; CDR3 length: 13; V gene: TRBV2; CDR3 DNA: TGTGCCAGCCGCTACAGGGTTGCCGGGGAGCTGTTTTTT; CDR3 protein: CASRYRVAGELFF
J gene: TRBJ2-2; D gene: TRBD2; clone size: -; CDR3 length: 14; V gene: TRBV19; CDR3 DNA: TGTGCCAGTGTGACTAGCGGAAACACCGGGGAGCTGTTTTTT; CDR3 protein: CASVTSGNTGELFF
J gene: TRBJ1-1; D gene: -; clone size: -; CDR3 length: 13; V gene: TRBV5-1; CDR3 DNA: TGCGCCAGCAGCCCAAACTTGAACACTGAAGCTTTCTTT; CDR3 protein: CASSPNLNTEAFF
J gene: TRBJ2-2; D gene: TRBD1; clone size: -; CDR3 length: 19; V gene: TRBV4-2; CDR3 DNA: TGTGCCAGCAGCCTACGTCCCGGGACAGGGGAGGGGAACACCGGGGAGCTGTTTTTT; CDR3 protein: CASSLRPGTGEGNTGELFF
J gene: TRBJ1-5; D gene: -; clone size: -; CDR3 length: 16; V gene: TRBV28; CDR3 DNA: TGTGCCAGCAGTTTCTCTGCAGACAGGTCCCATCAGCCCCAGCATTTT; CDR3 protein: CASSFSADRSHQPQHF
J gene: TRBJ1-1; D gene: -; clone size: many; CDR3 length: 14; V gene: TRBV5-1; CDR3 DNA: TGCGCCAGCAGCATCGGACCGTCGAACACTGAAGCTTTCTTT; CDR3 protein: CASSIGPSNTEAFF
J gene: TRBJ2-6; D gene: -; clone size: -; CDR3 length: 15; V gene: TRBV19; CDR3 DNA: TGTGCCAGTACCAGGGTAAGCTCTGGGGCCAACGTCCTGACTTTC; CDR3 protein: CASTRVSSGANVLTF
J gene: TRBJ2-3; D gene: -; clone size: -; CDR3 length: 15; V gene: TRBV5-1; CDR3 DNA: TGCGCCAGCAGCTTGGCCCACAGGGGCACAGATACGCAGTATTTT; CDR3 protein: CASSLAHRGTDTQYF
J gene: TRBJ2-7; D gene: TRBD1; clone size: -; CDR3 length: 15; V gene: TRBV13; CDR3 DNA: TGTGCCAGCAGCTTAGGGGGAGACAGGGCCCACGAGCAGTACTTC; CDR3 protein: CASSLGGDRAHEQYF
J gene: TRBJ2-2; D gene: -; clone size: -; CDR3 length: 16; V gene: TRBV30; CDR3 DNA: TGTGCCTGGAGTGTACGGAGGGGATCTAACACCGGGGAGCTGTTTTTT; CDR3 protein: CAWSVRRGSNTGELFF
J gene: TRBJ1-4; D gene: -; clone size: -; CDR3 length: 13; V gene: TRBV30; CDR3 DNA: TGTGCCTGGAATCGACAGGAGGGGGAAAAACTGTTTTTT; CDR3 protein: CAWNRQEGEKLFF
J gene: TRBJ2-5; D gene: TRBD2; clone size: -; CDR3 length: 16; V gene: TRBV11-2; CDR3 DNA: TGTGCCAGCAGCACAATAGCGGGGGGGCCGAGAGAGACCCAGTACTTC; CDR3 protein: CASSTIAGGPRETQYF
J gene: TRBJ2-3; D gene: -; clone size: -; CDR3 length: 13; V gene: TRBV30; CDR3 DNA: TGTGCCTGGAGTAAAGGGGGCACAGATACGCAGTATTTT; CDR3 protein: CAWSKGGTDTQYF
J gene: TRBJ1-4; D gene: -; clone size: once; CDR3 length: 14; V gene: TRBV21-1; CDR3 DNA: TGTGCCAGCAGCGGCGGGGCCCGAAATGAAAAACTGTTTTTT; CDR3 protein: CASSGGARNEKLFF
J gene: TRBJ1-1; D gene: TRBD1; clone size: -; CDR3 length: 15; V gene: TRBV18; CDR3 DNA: TGTGCCAGCTCACCGGGACAGTCAAAAAACACTGAAGCTTTCTTT; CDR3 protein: CASSPGQSKNTEAFF
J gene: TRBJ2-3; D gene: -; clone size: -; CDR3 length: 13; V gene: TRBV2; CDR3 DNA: TGTGCCAGCAGTGCTAGTTACACAGATACGCAGTATTTT; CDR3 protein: CASSASYTDTQYF
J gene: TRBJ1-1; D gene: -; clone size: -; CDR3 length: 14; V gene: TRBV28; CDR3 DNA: TGTGCCAGCAGTTTAGAACAGGGAAACACTGAAGCTTTCTTT; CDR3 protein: CASSLEQGNTEAFF
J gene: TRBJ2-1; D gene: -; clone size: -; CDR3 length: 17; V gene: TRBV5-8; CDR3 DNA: TGTGCCAGCAAAAACGTGGGGGCCTCCAATACCTACAATGAGCAGTTCTTC; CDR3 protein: CASKNVGASNTYNEQFF
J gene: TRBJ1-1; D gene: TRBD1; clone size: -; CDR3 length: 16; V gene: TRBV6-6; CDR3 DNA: TGTGCCAGCAGTGGGAGGGACAGGGGAGGGGGCACTGAAGCTTTCTTT; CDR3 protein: CASSGRDRGGGTEAFF
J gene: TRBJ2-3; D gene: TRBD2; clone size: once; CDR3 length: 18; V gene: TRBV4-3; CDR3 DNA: TGCGCCAGCAGCCCCCGGGAGGGTAGCGGGGGGGGACAAGATACGCAGTATTTT; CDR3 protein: CASSPREGSGGGQDTQYF
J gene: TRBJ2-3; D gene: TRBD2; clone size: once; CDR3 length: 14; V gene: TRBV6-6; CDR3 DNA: TGTGCCAGCAGTCCTAGCGGGGCTACTGATACGCAGTATTTT; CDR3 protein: CASSPSGATDTQYF
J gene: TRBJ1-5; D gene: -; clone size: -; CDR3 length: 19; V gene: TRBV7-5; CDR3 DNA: TGTGCCAGAAGCTTAGCCCAATCCCCACAGGGGAGAGGCAATCAGCCCCAGCATTTT; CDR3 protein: CARSLAQSPQGRGNQPQHF
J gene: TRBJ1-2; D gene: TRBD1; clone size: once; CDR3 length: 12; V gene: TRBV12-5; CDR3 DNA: TGTGCCACAACAGGGGATAACTATGGCTACACCTTC; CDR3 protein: CATTGDNYGYTF
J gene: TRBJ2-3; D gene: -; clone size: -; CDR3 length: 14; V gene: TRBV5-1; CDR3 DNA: TGCGCCAGCAGCCCCGGGACTCACACAGATACGCAGTATTTT; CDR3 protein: CASSPGTHTDTQYF
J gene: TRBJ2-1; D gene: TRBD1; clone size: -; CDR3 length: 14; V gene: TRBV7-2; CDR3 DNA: TGTGCCAGCAGCCTCCGGGACAGGGCATATGAGCAGTTCTTC; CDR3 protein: CASSLRDRAYEQFF
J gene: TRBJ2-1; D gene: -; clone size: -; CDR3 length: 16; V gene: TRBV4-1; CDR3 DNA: TGCGCCAGCAGCCAAGTAATCAGCAGCACCTACAATGAGCAGTTCTTC; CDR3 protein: CASSQVISSTYNEQFF
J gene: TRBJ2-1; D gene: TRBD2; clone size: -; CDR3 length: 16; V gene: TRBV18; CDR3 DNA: TGTGCCAGCTCACCACGCCTAGCGGGGGGCTACAATGAGCAGTTCTTC; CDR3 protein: CASSPRLAGGYNEQFF
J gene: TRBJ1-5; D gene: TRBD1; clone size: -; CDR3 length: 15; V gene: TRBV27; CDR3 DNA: TGTGCCAGCAGGACAGGGAGATATAGCAATCAGCCCCAGCATTTT; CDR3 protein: CASRTGRYSNQPQHF
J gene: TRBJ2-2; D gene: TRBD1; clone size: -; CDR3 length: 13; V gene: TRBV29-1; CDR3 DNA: TGCAGCGTTGAGGGACAGGAGGCCGGGGAGCTGTTTTTT; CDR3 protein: CSVEGQEAGELFF
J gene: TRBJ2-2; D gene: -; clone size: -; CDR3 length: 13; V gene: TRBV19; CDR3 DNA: TGTGCCAGTAGTATTAACGACCCCGGGGAGCTGTTTTTT; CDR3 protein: CASSINDPGELFF
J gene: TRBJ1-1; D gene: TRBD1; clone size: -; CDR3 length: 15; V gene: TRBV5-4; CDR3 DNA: TGTGCCAGCAGCTTCGGGGGGGACAGGGACACTGAAGCTTTCTTT; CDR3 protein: CASSFGGDRDTEAFF
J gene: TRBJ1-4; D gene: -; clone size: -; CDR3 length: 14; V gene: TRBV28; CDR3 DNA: TGTGCCAGCAGTCCGTTCACAACTAATGAAAAACTGTTTTTT; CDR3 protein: CASSPFTTNEKLFF
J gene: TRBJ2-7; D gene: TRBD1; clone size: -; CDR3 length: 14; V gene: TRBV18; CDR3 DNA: TGTGCCAGCTCACGGGACAGTAGCTCCTACGAGCAGTACTTC; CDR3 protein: CASSRDSSSYEQYF
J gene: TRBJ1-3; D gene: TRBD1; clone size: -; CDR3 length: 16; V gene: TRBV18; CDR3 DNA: TGTGCCAGCTCACCACCCCGACAGGGAACTGGAAACACCATATATTTT; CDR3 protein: CASSPPRQGTGNTIYF
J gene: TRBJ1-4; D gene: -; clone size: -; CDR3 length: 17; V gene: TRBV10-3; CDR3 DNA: TGTGCCATCAGTGAGTCCGGAAGGGGGGGACGGAGTGAAAAACTGTTTTTT; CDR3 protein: CAISESGRGGRSEKLFF
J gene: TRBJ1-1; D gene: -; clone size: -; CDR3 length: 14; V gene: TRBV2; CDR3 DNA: TGTGCCAGCAGCGGATTGACAGGGAACACTGAAGCTTTCTTT; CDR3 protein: CASSGLTGNTEAFF
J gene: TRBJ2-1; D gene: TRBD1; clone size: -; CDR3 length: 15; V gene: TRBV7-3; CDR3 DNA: TGTGCCAGCAGCCCCGGACAGGGAGGTTACAATGAGCAGTTCTTC; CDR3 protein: CASSPGQGGYNEQFF